This T cell receptor (beta chain) came from a study of CD8+ T cells in alopecia areata. Across the study: Tofacitinib was given for 6 to 18 months, then stopped for 6 months.

Germline V gives CDR1 MGHDK, CDR2 SYGVNS. The CDR3 totals 15 residues. V dropped 1 base and J dropped 2; count of bases not matched to a gene: 3. As for treatment: oral pan-JAK inhibitor, 5-10 mg twice daily. TCR sequencing used cDNA made by reverse transcription of extracted RNA. This table comes from immunoSEQ multiplex PCR, and its TCRdb copy is limited to in-frame clones, with some not included. The data contain fewer than 250,000 clones, more than 30% of them singletons. The receptor's source is a human donor with alopecia areata. The V gene is TRBV25-1, the J gene TRBJ2-5, with 8 bases that match TRBD1. The input for sequencing was CD4+ T cells sorted from blood, taken between weeks 30 and 35, from a patient treated with tofacitinib. The DNA of the CDR3 is TGTGCCAGCAGTGAATGGGGACAGGCGCAAGAGACCCAGTACTTC. Encoded protein: CASSEWGQAQETQYF.